This TCR beta chain emerged from a study of shared clonotypes between healthy human individuals. Notes on this clone: A far larger clone lies a single base away; this is likely a read error.

The authors ran the assay at deep level. The repertoire was sequenced with immunoSEQ multiplex PCR; TCRdb's copy has only in-frame clones and lacks some. The table has about half a million clones, 81% seen once. The specimen was PBMCs. This TCR came from a woman between 40 and 50 years old in good health. Some clones in this sample may be carry-over from other donors' samples.

CDR3 protein: CASSAEWAEQYF. CDR3 DNA: TGTGCCAGCAGCGCCGAATGGGCCGAGCAGTACTTC. This rearrangement joins TRBV7-2 to TRBJ2-7; the D is unclear. The CDR3 consists of 12 residues. Germline lookup yields CDR1 SGHTA and CDR2 FQGNSA. V lost 5 bases and J 6 bases, leaving 11 bases between the germline ends. The full variable domain, rest sourced from reference TRBV7-2 and TRBJ2-7, is GAGVSQSPSNKVTEKGKDVELRCDPISGHTALYWYRQSLGQGLEFLIYFQGNSAPDKSGLPSDRFSAERTGGSVSTLTIQRTQQEDSAVYLCASSAEWAEQYFGPGTRLTVT.